The clone carrying this T cell receptor (beta chain) came up many times. Its matching antigen is unknown. The data belong to a study of regulatory T cells in long-lasting Graves disease. HTBI primers from iRepertoire and Arm-PCR of CDR3 regions yielded the TCR beta libraries. Each CDR3 protein is one row after TCRdb ran MiXCR on the multiplex PCR reads. The table shows about 660,000 distinct CDR3 sequences, with around 30% occurring only once. The study, taken as a whole, reports: Favored usage of TRBV28, TRBJ1-2 and TRBJ2-5 was recorded in persistent disease. Between persistent patients, 2,500 to 3,500 public clonotypes were shared, exceeding the 950 to 1,000 shared between new patients. Newly diagnosed Graves' patients exceeded persistent ones in TCR diversity.

The time point: persistent/refractory GD, antithyroid drugs over 5 years with positive TRAb. PBMC-extracted RNA yielded the TCR library. V was clipped by 3 bases and J by 5 bases, with 11 bases between them. The CDR3 is made up of 15 amino acids. Germline values: CDR1 SGHTA, CDR2 FQGTGA. Sequencing was performed on peripheral blood mononuclear cells (PBMCs), taken when the disease was refractory, from a patient treated with antithyroid drugs. V usage is TRBV7-3 and J usage is TRBJ1-6, with unresolved D. This clonotype was obtained from a female donor with Graves disease. CDR3 nucleotide sequence: TGTGCCAGCAGCTTGGACGCCAGGCATAATTCACCCCTCCACTTT. This encodes CASSLDARHNSPLHF.